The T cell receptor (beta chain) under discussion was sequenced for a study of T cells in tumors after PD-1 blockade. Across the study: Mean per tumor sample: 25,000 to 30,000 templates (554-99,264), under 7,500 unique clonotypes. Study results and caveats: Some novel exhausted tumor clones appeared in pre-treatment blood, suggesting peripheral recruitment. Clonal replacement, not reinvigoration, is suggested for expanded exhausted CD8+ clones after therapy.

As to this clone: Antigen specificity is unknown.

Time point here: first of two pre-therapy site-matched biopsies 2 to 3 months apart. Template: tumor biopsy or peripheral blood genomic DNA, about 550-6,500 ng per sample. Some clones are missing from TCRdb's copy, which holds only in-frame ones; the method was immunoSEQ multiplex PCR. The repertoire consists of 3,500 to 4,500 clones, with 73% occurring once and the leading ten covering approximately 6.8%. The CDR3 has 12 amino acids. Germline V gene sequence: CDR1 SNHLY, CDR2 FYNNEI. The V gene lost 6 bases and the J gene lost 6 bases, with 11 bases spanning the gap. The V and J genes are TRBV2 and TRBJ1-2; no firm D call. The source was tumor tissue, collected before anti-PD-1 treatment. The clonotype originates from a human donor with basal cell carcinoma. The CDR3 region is CASSLQRDGYTF. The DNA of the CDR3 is TGTGCCAGCAGCCTACAAAGGGATGGCTACACCTTC.